The 23 T cell receptor beta chains reported below all come from one sample, sequenced in a study of Graves' ophthalmopathy and Graves' hyperthyroidism listed by TCRdb under 2018. The reads were generated on an Illumina HiSeq 2000. TCR beta CDR3 regions were amplified from RNA transcripts for repertoire sequencing. The first round was an RT-PCR using HTBI primers with the Qiagen OneStep RT-PCR kit, and this first round was followed by a second-round multiplex PCR, then size selection and purification. The public reads were reanalyzed by TCRdb: fastp trimming at Q25, MiXCR alignment, in-frame beta chains only. Each record represents a unique CDR3 protein, reported with the most common genes and DNA among its rows. The sample data list more than 1,000,000 distinct CDR3 sequences, and about 38% of these were observed just once. The ten biggest clones cover 11% of the sample. Sequencing input: peripheral blood or thyroid tissue (not recorded which). Every receptor here comes from an adult man with Graves' hyperthyroidism.

This sequence joins TRBV5-1 and TRBJ1-1, with a possible D match to TRBD1 (5 bases). With 2 bases removed from V and 5 bases from J, the gap between germline ends came to 16 bases. The CDR3 has 15 residues. Germline lookup yields CDR1 SGHRS and CDR2 YFSETQ. The CDR3 DNA reads as TGCGCCAGCAGCTTAGATGGGGGGGTGAGAACTGAAGCTTTCTTT. Its protein is CASSLDGGVRTEAFF.

This clonotype was seen repeatedly, ten times or more. V and J are TRBV14 and TRBJ2-7; D is ambiguous. With 0 bases removed from V and 3 bases from J, the gap between germline ends came to 9 bases. The germline V gene has CDR1 SGHDN and CDR2 FVKESK. This CDR3 is 14 amino acids long. CDR3 protein: CASSQEGLYYEQYF. In DNA, the CDR3 is TGTGCCAGCAGCCAAGAGGGCTTGTACTACGAGCAGTACTTC.

With respect to this clonotype: This may come from a read error, since a much larger clone is one base off. The chain combines TRBV7-2 with TRBJ2-7; no definite D call. CDR3 length: 14 residues. Looked up from germline, CDR1 is SGHTA and CDR2 is FQGNSA. Trimming removed 7 bases at V and 4 bases at J, with 17 bases between. CDR3 loop: CASIIDPQGYEQYF. In DNA, the CDR3 is TGTGCCAGCATCATAGACCCGCAAGGTTACGAGCAGTACTTC.

This clonotype was counted many times. V and J are TRBV19 and TRBJ1-1, with TRBD1 as a possible D gene (6 bases). This CDR3 spans 14 amino acids. With 6 bases removed from V and 4 bases from J, the gap between germline ends came to 15 bases. Per the germline V gene, CDR1 is LNHDA and CDR2 is SQIVND (reference sequence). CDR3 DNA: TGTGCCAGTAGCCGTACTAACAGGGCCACTGAAGCTTTCTTT. It specifies CASSRTNRATEAFF.

At least ten counts were recorded for this clonotype. The rearrangement links TRBV5-1 to TRBJ2-2; 8 bases agree with TRBD1. Germline trimming cut 4 bases from V and 3 bases from J; bases unmatched to any gene: 5. The CDR3 sequence is 15 residues long. Germline V CDR1 and CDR2: SGHRS, YFSETQ. The CDR3 sequence is CASSTDRADTGELFF. The CDR3, as DNA: TGCGCCAGCAGCACGGACAGGGCTGACACCGGGGAGCTGTTTTTT.

The table lists this clonotype with many counts. The chain uses TRBV7-9 and TRBJ2-7; a possible D gene is TRBD1 (6 bases). The CDR3 runs to 14 residues. Germline V gene data show CDR1 as SEHNR and CDR2 as FQNEAQ (reference sequence). The V end was cut by 5 bases, the J end by 6 bases, with 17 bases between. For the CDR3, the DNA is TGTGCCAGCAGCGATCGAAACAGGGTTGGCGAGCAGTACTTC. Translation: CASSDRNRVGEQYF.

This clonotype was seen repeatedly, ten times or more. The chain joins TRBV10-3 to TRBJ1-3; 7 nucleotides line up with TRBD1. With 7 bases clipped from V and 0 bases from J, the junction kept 6 bases outside the gene matches. The germline V gene has CDR1 ENHRY and CDR2 SYGVKD. This CDR3 is 15 amino acids long. The CDR3 loop is CAITPGQNSGNTIYF. In nucleotides, the CDR3 is TGTGCCATCACCCCGGGACAGAACTCTGGAAACACCATATATTTT.

The chain uses TRBV5-1 and TRBJ2-7; 10 bases align to TRBD1. This CDR3 region has 15 residues. V dropped 10 bases and J dropped 4; count of bases not matched to a gene: 14. CDR1 SGHRS and CDR2 YFSETQ come from the germline V gene. CDR3 nucleotide sequence: TGCGCCCAGCAGGTAACGGGACAGGGGATGTACGAGCAGTACTTC. Translation: CAQQVTGQGMYEQYF.

The chain couples TRBV10-3 to TRBJ2-7; D could derive from TRBD1 or TRBD2 (5 bases each). Trimming shortened V by 3 bases and J by 3 bases, and 18 bases separated the two germline ends. CDR1 is ENHRY, CDR2 SYGVKD, per germline. The CDR3 sequence is 16 residues long. The CDR3 sequence is CAISDEDSLGDYEQYF. The CDR3 DNA sequence: TGTGCCATCAGTGATGAAGACAGCTTGGGGGACTACGAGCAGTACTTC.

This chain joins TRBV29-1 and TRBJ1-3; D is unresolved. Between the trimmed V and J ends, which lost 5 bases and 4 bases, there was a span of 3 bases. The CDR3 totals 10 residues. Germline CDR1 is SQVTM and CDR2 is ANQGSEA. The CDR3 DNA follows: TGCAGCGTTCTCGGAAACACCATATATTTT. Its protein is CSVLGNTIYF.

CDR3 sequence (DNA): TGTGCCAGCAGTTTTGGGAAACTGTTTTTT. This translates into CASSFGKLFF. The chain uses TRBV2 and TRBJ1-4, with D unresolved. Germline V gene lookup returns CDR1 SNHLY and CDR2 FYNNEI. V was shortened by 5 bases and J by 11 bases, with 6 bases between the two germline ends. There are 10 residues in the CDR3.

V gene TRBV25-1 combines with J gene TRBJ2-5; weak D call: TRBD2 (6 bases). Germline CDR1 is MGHDK and CDR2 is SYGVNS. The CDR3 runs 15 residues. Trimming cost V 5 bases and J 0 bases, with 13 bases left between them. CDR3 DNA sequence: TGTGCCAGCAGTTCCCCGGGGGAACACCAAGAGACCCAGTACTTC. Its translation is CASSSPGEHQETQYF.

This clonotype has only a few counts. The chain has TRBV5-4 and TRBJ2-5, with D unresolved. The V gene lost 5 bases and the J gene lost 5 bases, with 13 bases spanning the gap. The germline V gene has CDR1 SGHNT and CDR2 YYREEE (reference sequence). This CDR3 spans 13 amino acids. The CDR3 protein is CASRLERLETQYF. CDR3 sequence (DNA): TGTGCCAGCAGGCTGGAGCGTTTGGAGACCCAGTACTTC.

Notes on this clonotype: Possible read error: a much larger clone is one base away. V usage is TRBV7-9 and J usage is TRBJ1-1; D is undetermined. This CDR3 contains 11 residues. Germline V gene data show CDR1 as SEHNR and CDR2 as FQNEAQ (reference sequence). Between the trimmed V and J ends, which lost 3 bases and 9 bases, there was a span of 8 bases. The CDR3 reads CASSFPPKAFF. CDR3 in DNA: TGTGCCAGCAGCTTCCCCCCCAAAGCTTTCTTT.

This clonotype was found a few times. The chain carries TRBV20-1 and TRBJ2-7; D remains ambiguous. There are 15 residues in the CDR3. Trimming removed 5 bases from V and 0 bases from J, with 17 bases in between. Germline CDR1 reads DFQATT; CDR2 reads SNEGSKA (reference sequence). In DNA, the CDR3 is TGCAGTGCTCGACACCCCACAGAAACCTCCTACGAGCAGTACTTC. Translation gives CSARHPTETSYEQYF.

CDR3 protein: CSATAPDRVQETQYF. The CDR3 region has the DNA TGCAGTGCTACTGCTCCTGACAGGGTCCAAGAGACCCAGTACTTC. The V call is TRBV20-1, the J call TRBJ2-5; 7 bases are shared with TRBD1. The ends lost 4 bases at V and 1 base at J; junction bases unmatched: 9. The CDR3 spans 15 residues. Germline loops: CDR1 DFQATT, CDR2 SNEGSKA (reference sequence).

With regard to this clonotype: This may be a read error, as it is one base from a much larger clone. The V and J genes are TRBV4-2 and TRBJ2-7; D is ambiguous. This CDR3 contains 12 residues. Germline CDR1 and CDR2: LGHNA and YNFKEQ. As DNA, the CDR3 is TGTACCAGCAGCGATGAAACCTACGAGCAGTACTTC. Amino acid sequence: CTSSDETYEQYF.

Only a few counts were recorded for this clonotype. The CDR3 bases are TGCAGTGCTAGAGATAGGGGACGGGGCCTGGGGGAGCTGTTTTTT. It translates to CSARDRGRGLGELFF. The gene calls are TRBV20-1 and TRBJ2-2; either TRBD1 or TRBD2 may fit D (5 bases each). V was trimmed by 0 bases and J by 8 bases, leaving 16 bases between them. Germline V gives CDR1 DFQATT, CDR2 SNEGSKA (reference sequence). The length of the CDR3 is 15 residues.

There are a few counts of this clonotype. This chain joins TRBV5-5 and TRBJ2-7; no clear D. Germline CDR1 SGHKS, CDR2 YYEKEE (reference sequence). Trimming left V 0 bases short and J 0 bases short, with 13 bases between. CDR3 length: 16 amino acids. CDR3 sequence (DNA): TGTGCCAGCAGCTTGGCCTTCGGCAGGAGCTCCTACGAGCAGTACTTC. It is translated as CASSLAFGRSSYEQYF.

In the case of this clonotype: One junction end disagrees with the germline gene, perhaps due to a read error. DNA of the CDR3: TGCGCCAGCAGCCTGACAACGGGAAAAGACTACGAGCAGTACTTC. It translates to CASSLTTGKDYEQYF. The chain uses TRBV7-6 and TRBJ2-7; TRBD2 is a possible D gene (5 bases). This CDR3 is built from 15 residues. The germline V gene has CDR1 SGHVS and CDR2 FNYEAQ.

This clonotype showed up many times. This rearrangement joins TRBV12-5 to TRBJ2-5; 7 positions agree with TRBD1. The CDR3 runs 14 residues. Trimming removed 5 bases from V and 2 bases from J; junction bases left unmatched: 5. CDR1 and CDR2 from the germline V gene are LGHNT and FRNRAP. CDR3 protein: CASGPGTAQETQYF. The CDR3 DNA follows: TGTGCTAGTGGTCCCGGGACAGCTCAAGAGACCCAGTACTTC. The entire variable domain, with the rest obtained from reference TRBV12-5 and TRBJ2-5, is as follows: DARVTQTPRHKVTEMGQEVTMRCQPILGHNTVFWYRQTMMQGLELLAYFRNRAPLDDSGMPKDRFSAEMPDATLATLKIQPSEPRDSAVYFCASGPGTAQETQYFGPGTRLLVL.

This chain connects TRBV10-3 to TRBJ1-6; D may be TRBD1 (5 bases). V lost 0 bases, J lost 2 bases, and 11 bases lay in between. This CDR3 spans 17 amino acids. Germline CDR1 and CDR2: ENHRY and SYGVKD. DNA for the CDR3: TGTGCCATCAGTGAGTCCGGCGGGGGTGCCTATAATTCACCCCTCCACTTT. This encodes CAISESGGGAYNSPLHF.

The sample holds a few counts of this clonotype. V usage is TRBV29-1 and J usage is TRBJ1-1; TRBD1 might be the D (5 bases). The V end lost 8 bases, the J end lost 0 bases, and 13 bases lay between the germline ends. This CDR3 spans 13 amino acids. Germline assignment: CDR1 SQVTM and CDR2 ANQGSEA. The CDR3 bases are TGCAGCTCCTCCGGGGGGTTGAACACTGAAGCTTTCTTT. Protein sequence: CSSSGGLNTEAFF.